A selection of T cell receptor beta chains follows, all from one sample in a study of T cells after yellow fever vaccination. TCRdb re-called the 5' RACE reads through MiXCR, storing one row per CDR3 protein. The table includes about 340,000 distinct CDR3 sequences, roughly 4.3% detected once. The source was PBMCs, collected 5 days after the yellow fever booster vaccination. These receptors came from a man aged 18 to 29 who received the YFV17D yellow fever vaccine. CDR3s leave out the opening cysteine and the closing phenylalanine or tryptophan.

j_gene: TRBJ1-5; v_gene: TRBV27; CDR3aa: ASSPAGGFEVNQPQH
j_gene: TRBJ1-1; v_gene: TRBV29-1; CDR3aa: SVAGGDTEAF
j_gene: TRBJ2-1; v_gene: TRBV3-1; CDR3aa: ASSHQTSGGRRKNNEQF
j_gene: TRBJ1-2; v_gene: TRBV4-1; CDR3aa: ASSQDEGGISYGYT
j_gene: TRBJ2-2; v_gene: TRBV29-1; CDR3aa: SVDPQRDTGELF
j_gene: TRBJ2-7; v_gene: TRBV7-2; CDR3aa: ASSLADRLWEQY
j_gene: TRBJ1-1; v_gene: TRBV12-3/TRBV12-4; CDR3aa: ASSTDRTTTEAF
j_gene: TRBJ2-5; v_gene: TRBV25-1; CDR3aa: ASREVGTQY
j_gene: TRBJ1-3; v_gene: TRBV5-1; CDR3aa: ASSDRTSGNTIY
j_gene: TRBJ2-3; v_gene: TRBV3-1; CDR3aa: ASSQDLTAHRSDTQY
j_gene: TRBJ2-7; v_gene: TRBV10-3; CDR3aa: AIKRTGYYEQY
j_gene: TRBJ2-3; v_gene: TRBV5-1; CDR3aa: ASSSSGLLPDTQY
j_gene: TRBJ2-2; v_gene: TRBV5-1; CDR3aa: ASRLQGPGELF
j_gene: TRBJ1-1; v_gene: TRBV15; CDR3aa: ATSLTGYTEAF
j_gene: TRBJ2-1; v_gene: TRBV14; CDR3aa: ASSLSPGLAVPLNVEQF
j_gene: TRBJ1-4; v_gene: TRBV7-2; CDR3aa: ASSFNHNEKLF
j_gene: TRBJ1-2; v_gene: TRBV30; CDR3aa: AWSAIMGYT
j_gene: TRBJ2-3; v_gene: TRBV5-1; CDR3aa: ATSPRGGGSPDTQY
j_gene: TRBJ1-1; v_gene: TRBV7-9; CDR3aa: ASSSRGADPMNTEAF
j_gene: TRBJ2-1; v_gene: TRBV5-5; CDR3aa: ASSFGTSSYNEQF
j_gene: TRBJ2-7; v_gene: TRBV12-3/TRBV12-4; CDR3aa: ASSFGQPSYEQY
j_gene: TRBJ2-1; v_gene: TRBV29-1; CDR3aa: SVEADLAYEQF
j_gene: TRBJ1-1; v_gene: TRBV27; CDR3aa: ASMLTSSMNTEAF
j_gene: TRBJ2-1; v_gene: TRBV24-1; CDR3aa: ATSDKGQSSYNEQF
j_gene: TRBJ1-5; v_gene: TRBV2; CDR3aa: ASSPDRGYRQPQH
j_gene: TRBJ1-1; v_gene: TRBV6-2/TRBV6-3; CDR3aa: ASSKQPNTEAF
j_gene: TRBJ2-1; v_gene: TRBV20-1; CDR3aa: SAREHMADSGNEQF
j_gene: TRBJ2-4; v_gene: TRBV7-2; CDR3aa: ASSQSTGLAKIIQY
j_gene: TRBJ2-2; v_gene: TRBV6-2/TRBV6-3; CDR3aa: AAKGRTGELF
j_gene: TRBJ1-5; v_gene: TRBV9; CDR3aa: ASSGAGDNQPQH
j_gene: TRBJ1-2; v_gene: TRBV7-9; CDR3aa: ASSLESSAAGYT
j_gene: TRBJ2-3; v_gene: TRBV4-3; CDR3aa: ASSQLGTLTDTDTQY
j_gene: TRBJ1-2; v_gene: TRBV5-1; CDR3aa: ASSLRDVNYGYT
j_gene: TRBJ1-1; v_gene: TRBV3-1; CDR3aa: ASSQDIRVDTEAF
j_gene: TRBJ1-1; v_gene: TRBV4-3; CDR3aa: ASSQDLVGQVEAF
j_gene: TRBJ2-7; v_gene: TRBV12-3/TRBV12-4; CDR3aa: ASSLNPTYEQY
j_gene: TRBJ2-5; v_gene: TRBV18; CDR3aa: ASSRSLGETQY